This T cell receptor beta chain appears in the sequencing data of a study of T cell repertoires in ileal Crohn's disease (dated by TCRdb to between 2019 and 2020). Background on the whole study: At the time of surgery, roughly 34% of patients were active smokers, and the median duration of disease was around eight years. All patients had surgery for a complication: stricturing disease in about 60% and penetrating disease in about 39%. Roughly half of the patients were given postoperative therapy, with 15 to 20 on anti-TNF agents and 11 to 12 on thiopurines. TCR repertoire analysis was performed in just over 55 Crohn's disease patients drawn from a prospective multicentre cohort. The study ran alongside a multicentre cohort designed to identify predictors of early endoscopic recurrence after ileocolonic resection. A Rutgeerts score above i0 was used to define endoscopic postoperative recurrence. A total of about 170 mucosal samples from 57 patients were sequenced, collected from several sites on the surgical specimen and at postoperative endoscopy.

The full study reports these points: A significantly higher proportion of clonal expansions was observed in active smokers at surgery than in non-smokers (approximately 26% vs 20%, p=0.02). Endoscopic recurrence was linked to a higher percentage of high-frequency clones at surgery, and recurrence occurred in every patient whose clonality exceeded 26.8% (18/57). More high-frequency clones were carried by sorted CD8 T cells than by CD4 T cells, suggesting that mucosal expansions were mainly CD8. Mucosal CD4 and CD8 T cells were sorted and sequenced only in a subgroup of patients, the size of which was not stated.

The library was produced with the immunoSEQ multiplex PCR assay. A two-step, amplification bias-controlled multiplex PCR was used by Adaptive Biotechnology to amplify CDR3 regions from genomic DNA. In the first PCR, primers covered every V and J gene segment, and in the second PCR, barcodes and Illumina adapters were added. An Illumina instrument was used to sequence the CDR3 libraries. Regarding the original processing steps: Analysis combined the vendor-provided pipelines with custom analysis of raw data in R/Bioconductor under R version 3.3.0. Clonality, which ranges from 0 to 1, was calculated as the inverse of the normalised Shannon entropy across all productive clones. High-frequency clones were defined as the share of the repertoire taken up by the top 100 clones, keeping only clones that passed a 95% confidence test. Overlap between samples was measured with the Morisita-Horn index, while repertoire diversity was measured with the Simpson index. Drawn from immuneACCESS, this table holds only the in-frame rearrangements with V and J called that TCRdb kept. Clones are partly lost; checked studies trace under half to an unresolved V gene and leave the rest unexplained. The V and J calls and clone size are taken from that table; D and trimming were inferred from the DNA. The sample yields some 3,000 clones; 78% were counted once. The ten largest account for around 3% of the sample.

Sequences MDHEN (CDR1) and SYDVKM (CDR2) are obtained from the germline V gene. V is reduced by 7 bases and J by 6 bases, leaving a spacing of 13 bases between them. Including cysteine and phenylalanine, the CDR3 has 12 amino acids. CDR3 DNA is the only sequence kept; it has 36 bases, read in frame from the first base. The time point label corresponds to: sorted mucosal CD4 T cells. Lamina propria lymphocytes from surgical specimens were isolated on a Ficoll-hypaque gradient before cell sorting. Eligible patients were adults with ileal or ileocolonic Crohn's disease who had an indication for ileocolonic resection. CD4 and CD8 T cells were sorted on a BD FACSAria III with mean purity above 98%. As to this clone: What antigen it recognizes has not been identified. The record has no base qualities; no much larger clone is one base away.

In this chain, TRBV28 is recombined with TRBJ2-7; TRBD2 is a weak D gene call, 5 bases matching. Input material: CD4+ T cells sorted from the ileum. The receptor comes from an adult with Crohn's disease. This receptor carries the CDR3 CASTAGPSEQYF. The DNA reads TGTGCCAGCACCGCGGGCCCTTCCGAGCAGTACTTC.